The source of this T cell receptor beta chain is a study of blood T cell repertoires in COVID-19. Libraries were prepared by immunoSEQ multiplex PCR; TCRdb keeps only in-frame clonotypes and omits some of them. Of about 21,000 clones in the sample, about 88% were seen once. Germline CDR1 reads MNHEY; CDR2 reads SMNVEV (reference sequence). The CDR3 contains 14 residues. V lost 3 bases and J lost 1, with 9 bases in between. The specimen sequenced was peripheral blood. V is TRBV27 and J is TRBJ2-5, with D perhaps matching TRBD1 (6 bases). This receptor was obtained from a human donor in a cohort sampled during active COVID-19. The CDR3 region is CASSFVDSQETQYF. CDR3 DNA: TGTGCCAGCAGTTTCGTGGACAGCCAAGAGACCCAGTACTTC.